The 22 T cell receptor beta chains below all came from one sample that was sequenced in a study of blood T cells in healthy people across ages. A second PCR of 7 to 11 cycles used a sample-barcoded 5' primer and a J-beta primer mix. TCRdb re-analysed the 5' RACE reads in MiXCR, keeping a single row per CDR3 protein. The data contain 1,500,000 or so distinct CDR3 sequences, roughly 59% of them singletons. What was sequenced was blood. Receptors originate from a man in his late teens or twenties in good health.

The chain recombines TRBV28 with TRBJ1-5, with D maybe TRBD1 (6 bases). The CDR3 runs 17 residues. Trimming cost V 6 bases and J 4 bases, with 22 bases left between them. The germline CDR1 and CDR2 sequences are MDHEN and SYDVKM. The CDR3 loop is CASSRTSSLGGNQPQHF. The DNA of the CDR3 is TGTGCCAGCAGCCGAACTTCCTCCTTAGGGGGGAATCAGCCCCAGCATTTT. Complete variable domain (other parts from reference TRBV28 and TRBJ1-5): DVKVTQSSRYLVKRTGEKVFLECVQDMDHENMFWYRQDPGLGLRLIYFSYDVKMKEKGDIPEGYSVSREKKERFSLILESASTNQTSMYLCASSRTSSLGGNQPQHFGDGTRLSIL.

This chain connects TRBV29-1 to TRBJ1-2; D is perhaps TRBD1 (5 bases). This CDR3 has 12 residues. V lost 3 bases and J lost 7, with 12 bases in between. Germline V lookup: CDR1 SQVTM, CDR2 ANQGSEA. The CDR3 DNA reads TGCAGCGTTGATGGAGGGGTGGCTGGCTACACCTTC. Translating it yields CSVDGGVAGYTF.

This rearrangement joins TRBV28 to TRBJ2-7; 9 nucleotides agree with TRBD1. The V segment lost 6 bases and the J segment 2 bases; nucleotides outside the gene matches: 5. The CDR3 contains 14 residues. Looked up from germline, CDR1 is MDHEN and CDR2 is SYDVKM. In DNA form, the CDR3 reads TGTGCCAGCAGAAGACAGGGGGGGACCTACGAGCAGTACTTC. Protein: CASRRQGGTYEQYF.

Comment on this clonotype: This may arise from a read error, as a much more abundant clone is one base away. The chain couples TRBV2 to TRBJ2-7; no definite D call. V was clipped by 6 bases and J by 3 bases, with 3 bases between them. The V gene's germline CDR1 is SNHLY and CDR2 FYNNEI. This CDR3 spans 10 amino acids. CDR3 DNA: TGTGCCAGCAGATTCTACGAGCAGTACTTC. Amino acid sequence: CASRFYEQYF.

J is TRBJ2-7 and V is TRBV4-2, with D perhaps matching TRBD1 (5 bases). The germline V and J ends were trimmed by 0 bases and 3 bases, with 15 bases remaining between them. In germline, CDR1 is LGHNA, CDR2 YNFKEQ. This CDR3 has 16 residues. The CDR3 is CASSQDWTRTNYEQYF. DNA for the CDR3: TGTGCCAGCAGCCAAGATTGGACACGTACGAACTACGAGCAGTACTTC.

This chain's CDR3 is CASSTRLAGGQMGKYEQYF. CDR3 coding DNA: TGTGCCAGCAGCACACGACTAGCGGGGGGGCAGATGGGGAAATACGAGCAGTACTTC. The V and J genes are TRBV13 and TRBJ2-7; 14 nucleotides match TRBD2. The CDR3 length is 19 residues. V dropped 5 bases and J dropped 4; count of bases not matched to a gene: 16. CDR1 and CDR2 (germline): PRHDT, FYEKMQ (reference sequence).

This clonotype was observed a handful of times. The V and J genes are TRBV12-3 or TRBV12-4 and TRBJ2-3; D call uncertain. The germline V and J ends were trimmed by 8 bases and 1 base, with 13 bases remaining between them. The CDR3 has 14 residues. The CDR3 DNA is TGTGCCAGCTTGGGCCAGATCCGCACAGATACGCAGTATTTT. Its translation is CASLGQIRTDTQYF.

This rearrangement joins TRBV4-1 to TRBJ2-4; D unresolved. The CDR3 totals 15 residues. Trimming took 2 bases from V and 2 from J, leaving 10 bases between them. Germline CDR1 is MGHRA and CDR2 is YSYEKL. The CDR3 spells CASSQPLGSKNIQYF. CDR3 nucleotides: TGCGCCAGCAGCCAACCTCTAGGGTCCAAAAACATTCAGTACTTC.

To note about this clonotype: One end of the junction fails to match germline, which may point to a read error. The rearrangement uses TRBV12-3 or TRBV12-4 and TRBJ1-2; 10 positions agree with TRBD1. CDR3 size: 15 residues. The CDR3: CASSEATGGYYDYTF. CDR3 bases: TGTGCCAGCAGTGAGGCGACAGGGGGCTACTATGACTACACCTTC.

This clonotype was counted between two and nine times. The J gene is TRBJ1-2, the V gene TRBV10-2; D possibly corresponds to TRBD1 (5 bases). The CDR3 consists of 14 residues. Between the trimmed V and J ends, which lost 0 bases and 5 bases, there was a span of 10 bases. Germline V gene data show CDR1 as WSHSY and CDR2 as SAAADI. This chain's CDR3 is CASSESREVYGYTF. CDR3 bases: TGCGCCAGCAGTGAGTCCAGGGAGGTGTATGGCTACACCTTC.

As DNA, the CDR3 is TGTGCCAGCAGTGTAAAGGGGTCAGCCAAAAACATTCAGTACTTC. Translated: CASSVKGSAKNIQYF. This chain joins TRBV6-1 and TRBJ2-4; tentatively, D is TRBD1 (5 bases). Per germline, CDR1 MNHNS and CDR2 SASEGT. V was clipped by 4 bases and J by 0 bases, with 10 bases between them. The CDR3 has 15 amino acids.

This clonotype was found a few times. V is TRBV4-2 and J is TRBJ2-1; the match to TRBD1 covers 8 bases. This CDR3 contains 15 residues. Germline CDR1 and CDR2: LGHNA and YNFKEQ. V shed 2 bases, J shed 8 bases, and the junction held 8 bases outside the gene matches. The CDR3 region is CASSQPDRGRDEQFF. In nucleotides, the CDR3 is TGTGCCAGCAGCCAACCCGACAGGGGTCGCGATGAGCAGTTCTTC.

V is TRBV4-1 and J is TRBJ2-5, with 7 bases identical to TRBD1. After removal of 4 bases from V and 3 bases from J, the junction contained 11 bases not matched to a gene. The CDR3 consists of 16 residues. The germline gives CDR1 MGHRA, CDR2 YSYEKL. The CDR3 spells CASSPSLVGTEETQYF. The CDR3 DNA follows: TGCGCCAGCAGCCCAAGCCTGGTGGGGACAGAAGAGACCCAGTACTTC.

CDR3 amino acids: CASRPGTGTEAFF. The CDR3 DNA reads as TGTGCCAGCAGACCAGGGACAGGCACTGAAGCTTTCTTT. The chain is built from TRBV12-3 or TRBV12-4 and TRBJ1-1; 8 bases agree with TRBD1. With V trimmed by 6 bases and J by 4 bases, 4 bases remained unmatched. The CDR3 has 13 amino acids.

As to this clonotype: An end of the junction differs from the germline gene, which may be a read error. CDR3 amino acids: CVSSTGTGHNQPQHF. DNA of the CDR3: TGCGTCAGCAGCACCGGGACAGGCCACAATCAGCCCCAGCATTTT. This chain connects TRBV5-1 to TRBJ1-5, with 8 bases fitting TRBD1. The CDR3 totals 15 residues. The germline gives CDR1 SGHRS, CDR2 YFSETQ.

The chain uses TRBV6-6 and TRBJ2-7; 10 positions match TRBD2. Looked up from germline, CDR1 is MNHNY and CDR2 is SVGAGI (reference sequence). V lost 2 bases and J lost 3; bases outside the gene matches: 4. This CDR3 comprises 15 residues. CDR3 loop: CASSYEKRGGYEQYF. The CDR3 coding sequence is TGTGCCAGCAGTTACGAGAAGCGGGGGGGCTACGAGCAGTACTTC.

This clonotype has just a few counts. The genes are TRBV28 and TRBJ2-5; D not certain. Germline CDR1 MDHEN, CDR2 SYDVKM. This CDR3 contains 14 residues. V lost 2 bases to trimming and J lost 3 bases, with 10 bases between them. The CDR3 coding sequence is TGTGCCAGCAGTTTAAGTAGGCTAGAAGAGACCCAGTACTTC. It codes for CASSLSRLEETQYF.

This clonotype was counted once. J is TRBJ2-7 and V is TRBV7-8, with TRBD2 matching 8 bases. Looked up from germline, CDR1 is SGHVS and CDR2 is FQNEAQ. The CDR3 has 15 residues. The V segment lost 4 bases and the J segment 2 bases; nucleotides outside the gene matches: 7. CDR3 protein: CASSYYSGTAYEQYF. The CDR3 coding sequence is TGTGCCAGCAGCTATTATAGCGGGACCGCCTACGAGCAGTACTTC.

Regarding this clonotype: One end of the junction fails to match germline, which may point to a read error. J is TRBJ1-2 and V is TRBV29-1, with D perhaps matching TRBD1 (5 bases). Germline assignment: CDR1 SQVTM and CDR2 ANQGSEA. This CDR3 is built from 12 residues. The chain's CDR3 is CSVVQVGGGYNF. CDR3 DNA: TGCAGCGTTGTACAGGTGGGGGGTGGCTACAACTTC.

Remarks on this clonotype: With a far larger clone one base away, a read error is the likely cause. J is TRBJ2-7 and V is TRBV11-3; 9 nucleotides agree with TRBD1. The CDR3 runs 14 residues. Germline CDR1 SGHNT, CDR2 YENEEA. The CDR3 sequence: CAGSPGQGSYEQYF. CDR3 DNA: TGTGCCGGCAGCCCGGGACAGGGATCATACGAGCAGTACTTC.

On this clonotype: One end of the junction does not line up with germline, which may come from a read error. This sequence joins TRBV9 and TRBJ1-2; no reliable D call. CDR1 SGDLS and CDR2 YYNGEE come from the germline V gene. CDR3 length: 15 residues. For the CDR3, the DNA is TGTGCCAGCAGCGTAGCTGTATCCTCTGGCTATGACTACACCTTC. Translated, it gives CASSVAVSSGYDYTF. Full variable domain (missing parts from reference TRBV9 and TRBJ1-2): DSGVTQTPKHLITATGQRVTLRCSPRSGDLSVYWYQQSLDQGLQFLIQYYNGEERAKGNILERFSAQQFPDLHSELNLSSLELGDSALYFCASSVAVSSGYDYTFGSGTRLTVV.

The CDR3 DNA follows: TGTGCAACCGCCGGACTAGCGGGAGAAGGTTACAATGAGCAGTTCTTC. As protein: CATAGLAGEGYNEQFF. The chain is built from TRBV27 and TRBJ2-1, with TRBD2 matching over 13 bases. The CDR3 consists of 16 residues. Germline V gives CDR1 MNHEY, CDR2 SMNVEV (reference sequence).